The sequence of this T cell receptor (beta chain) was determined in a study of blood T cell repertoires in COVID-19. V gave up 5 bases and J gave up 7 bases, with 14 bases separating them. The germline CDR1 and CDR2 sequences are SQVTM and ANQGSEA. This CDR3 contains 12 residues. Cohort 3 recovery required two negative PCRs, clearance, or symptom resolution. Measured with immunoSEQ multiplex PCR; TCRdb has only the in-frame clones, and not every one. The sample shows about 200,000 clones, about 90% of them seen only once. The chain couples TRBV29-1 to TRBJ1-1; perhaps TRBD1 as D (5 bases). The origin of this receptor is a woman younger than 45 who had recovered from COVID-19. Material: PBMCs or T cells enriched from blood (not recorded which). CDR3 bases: TGCAGCGTTATCCAGGGAAGTATTGAAGCTTTCTTT. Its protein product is CSVIQGSIEAFF.